This TCR beta chain stems from a study of blood T cells in healthy people across ages. Findings of the study overall: It was held that the diversity estimates obtained from one million T cells were underestimates.

The CDR3 spans 17 residues. Germline V gene sequence: CDR1 SGHRS, CDR2 YFSETQ. The ends lost 4 bases at V and 2 bases at J; junction bases unmatched: 11. Next came a second PCR, run for about 7 to 12 cycles, which used a sample-barcoded 5' primer along with a J-beta primer mix. TCRdb independently ran MiXCR on the 5' RACE reads; one entry per CDR3 protein. The sample contains about 770,000 distinct CDR3 sequences, around 43% of which appear only once. This clonotype occurred a few times. Its antigen is unidentified. This TCR derives from a man aged 55 to 70 in good health. Material for sequencing was blood. The chain joins TRBV5-1 to TRBJ2-3; 9 bases are a match to TRBD2. CDR3 nucleotide sequence: TGCGCCAGCAGCCCCACCGTAGCGGGGGCCCTCACAGATACGCAGTATTTT. Amino acid sequence: CASSPTVAGALTDTQYF.